This is a list of T cell receptor beta chains from one sample in a study of CXCR3-negative and CXCR3-positive naive CD8 T cells. TCRdb derives one entry per CDR3 protein from the 5' RACE reads, leaving out DNA. The sample is made up of about 41,000 distinct CDR3 sequences, and the top ten hold around 1.9% of it. Material for sequencing was naive CXCR3- CD8+ T cells from blood. These receptors all come from a human donor in good health. Some clones in this sample may be carry-over from other donors' samples. CDR3s include the opening cysteine and the closing phenylalanine or tryptophan. Clone size is shown for a subset of rows, as once, few, many or a class of expanded clone.

V gene,clone size,J gene,CDR3 protein
TRBV7-3,.,TRBJ2-3,CASSPLGLAGDTQYF
TRBV29-1,.,TRBJ1-1,CSVDMSGAKNTEAFF
TRBV5-1,.,TRBJ2-7,CASSTGQANEQYF
TRBV4-3,.,TRBJ2-1,CASSQDRDSGGNNNEQFF
TRBV21-1,.,TRBJ2-7,CASSKGDSYEQYF
TRBV28,.,TRBJ2-1,CASSEGLAGRKAYNEQFF
TRBV28,.,TRBJ2-1,CASSPPGLAEDEQFF
TRBV4-1,.,TRBJ1-1,CASSPTGVFDTEAFF
TRBV28,.,TRBJ2-7,CASRPLGVPYEQYF
TRBV20-1,.,TRBJ2-3,CSARIQGQGDTQYF
TRBV28,.,TRBJ1-5,CASSRGLVNQPQHF
TRBV20-1,.,TRBJ2-7,CSARDRLRGSYEQYF
TRBV6-5,.,TRBJ1-1,CASSYTVNTEAFF
TRBV28,.,TRBJ2-5,CASSTRQSSETQYF
TRBV7-8,.,TRBJ2-2,CASSTAGQDTGELFF
TRBV29-1,medium-sized,TRBJ1-1,CSGEMGYTEAFF
TRBV6-5,.,TRBJ1-1,CASSNRDSRLNTEAFF
TRBV4-3,.,TRBJ2-7,CASSQDRGFEQYF
TRBV4-2,.,TRBJ2-5,CASSDGTGLAGPQETQYF
TRBV20-1,.,TRBJ2-7,CSARDNRDSYYEQYF
TRBV10-2,.,TRBJ2-3,CASSESEDTQYF
TRBV29-1,.,TRBJ1-1,CSVGLLNTEAFF
TRBV12-3/TRBV12-4,.,TRBJ2-1,CASSPDPGGGRRDEQFF
TRBV29-1,.,TRBJ1-2,CSVETVDYGYTF
TRBV29-1,.,TRBJ1-1,CSVLTGVAGTEAFF
TRBV29-1,.,TRBJ1-2,CSVGQDYGYTF
TRBV28,.,TRBJ2-5,CASSLIGQETQYF
TRBV7-2,.,TRBJ1-1,CASLYWGGTNTEAFF
TRBV29-1,.,TRBJ2-3,CSVEDLGDGALTDTQYF
TRBV29-1,.,TRBJ2-2,CSIPGQGNTGELFF
TRBV20-1,.,TRBJ2-7,CSVGAGVLYEQYF
TRBV14,.,TRBJ1-1,CASSHAGTTEAFF
TRBV7-6,.,TRBJ2-5,CASSQVPGGRETQYF
TRBV12-3/TRBV12-4,.,TRBJ2-5,CASTRGGYQETQYF
TRBV4-3,.,TRBJ2-1,CASSQEAPGTVNEQFF
TRBV15,.,TRBJ2-1,CATSIGLAGYNEQFF
TRBV12-3/TRBV12-4,.,TRBJ2-3,CASSFNRDTQYF
TRBV28,medium-sized,TRBJ2-3,CASSRGAELTDTQYF
TRBV29-1,.,TRBJ2-3,CSVATNTFTDTQYF
TRBV29-1,.,TRBJ1-1,CTTPENTEAFF
TRBV5-8,.,TRBJ2-3,CTSSQLRDRGRRTDTQYF
TRBV7-2,.,TRBJ1-1,CASSLAGGRTEAFF
TRBV14,.,TRBJ1-3,CASSQQDRSSGNTIYF
TRBV29-1,.,TRBJ2-1,CSVEPRSSYNEQLF
TRBV9,.,TRBJ2-1,CASSSPAGPSHNEQFF
TRBV29-1,.,TRBJ2-2,CSVVKGLETGELFF
TRBV29-1,.,TRBJ2-7,CSVEGLAEEPYEQYF
TRBV11-1,.,TRBJ2-5,CASSPRTEETQYF
TRBV7-8,.,TRBJ1-1,CASAKDRVTEAFF
TRBV5-1,.,TRBJ1-4,CASSLAPDRGATNEKLFF
TRBV11-3,medium-sized,TRBJ2-1,CASSPRTSGVNNEQFF
TRBV28,.,TRBJ2-6,CASSSGVYKTGANVLTF
TRBV29-1,.,TRBJ2-2,CSVTATPGQGAKGTGELFF
TRBV3-1,.,TRBJ1-1,CASSQTENTEAFF
TRBV28,.,TRBJ2-3,CASSLGLATDTQYF